This T cell receptor (beta chain) is drawn from a study of T cell repertoires in aging, cancer and after chemotherapy. TRB rearrangements spanning V, D and J were amplified using mixed TRB-A/B primers. TCRdb re-derived calls from the multiplex PCR reads in MiXCR, one entry per CDR3 protein. The table lists over 2,500 distinct CDR3 sequences, 50% to 75% of them singletons. The template was genomic DNA from peripheral blood, not RNA. Trimming took 4 bases from V and 9 from J; bases not matched to a gene: 9. The CDR3 loop spans 15 amino acids. The chain combines TRBV12-3 or TRBV12-4 with TRBJ2-1, with 10 bases that match TRBD2. The TCR was taken from a human donor with a solid tumor. Sequencing was done on a sample of blood. The CDR3 reads CASSYASGRDSEQFF. The CDR3 nucleotides are TGTGCCAGCAGTTACGCTAGCGGGAGAGATAGTGAGCAGTTCTTC.